The present T cell receptor beta chain was sequenced within a study of regulatory T cells in long-lasting Graves disease. Time point meaning: persistent/refractory GD, antithyroid drugs over 5 years with positive TRAb. There was RNA extracted from PBMCs, and the TCR library was made from it. This clonotype was counted at least ten times. Its antigen is currently unknown. Germline V gives CDR1 SQVTM, CDR2 ANQGSEA. V lost 4 bases, J lost 9 bases, and 14 bases stayed unmatched. The CDR3 runs to 14 residues. General study findings and limits: The study found TRBV28, TRBJ1-2 and TRBJ2-5 favored in persistent disease.

Through Arm-PCR of CDR3 regions and iRepertoire HTBI primers, TCR beta libraries were built. TCRdb reprocessed the multiplex PCR reads via MiXCR and lists one record per CDR3 protein. The table has approximately 290,000 distinct CDR3 sequences, 20% to 25% seen once; the top ten hold 45% to 70%. The rearrangement uses TRBV29-1 and TRBJ2-7, with TRBD1 matching 8 bases. The source material was peripheral blood mononuclear cells (PBMCs), sampled when the disease was refractory, from a patient treated with antithyroid drugs. The TCR comes from a female donor with Graves disease. CDR3 bases: TGCAGCGTTGTATTGACAGGGGACGTCTCGGCGCAGTACTTC. Translated, it gives CSVVLTGDVSAQYF.